This T cell receptor (beta chain) comes out of a study of cytomegalovirus exposure and HLA in healthy donors. Study at large: A previous analysis identified around 120 million unique TCR beta sequences derived from some 200 million T cells.

CDR3 length: 15 amino acids. CDR1 and CDR2 from the germline V gene are MRHNA and SNTAGT. J was trimmed by 6 bases and V by 0 bases; bases with no gene match: 3. PCR employed 60 Vbeta and 13 Jbeta primers. Sequenced by immunoSEQ multiplex PCR; TCRdb stores in-frame clones only, minus some. The table includes some 130,000 clones, 9.7% detected once. Study-level findings and limits: Earlier results showed most TCR beta V segments being productive about 87% or about 30% of the time.

This clone appeared a few times. Its target is not known. The sequence was obtained from a man aged 45-65 years in good health and CMV-seronegative. The V gene is TRBV6-4, the J gene TRBJ2-1; 9 bases agree with TRBD2. Sequenced sample: PBMCs. CDR3 sequence: CASSDSTRGGNEQFF. The CDR3 DNA reads TGTGCCAGCAGTGACTCGACGCGGGGGGGCAATGAGCAGTTCTTC.